These 9 T cell receptor beta chains were sequenced from one sample in a study of blood T cell repertoires in COVID-19 (dated by TCRdb to 2018 to 2021). The library was obtained by the immunoSEQ multiplex PCR assay. As stored in TCRdb, this immuneACCESS dataset retains in-frame rearrangements with V and J assigned. A fraction of the clones does not appear; measured against another copy, unresolved V genes explain less than half of the discrepancy, and the remainder lacks a known reason. The sample records about 280,000 clones, 88% of which are singletons. The ten largest clones take up around 1% of the sample. The sequenced sample consisted of PBMCs or T cells enriched from blood (not recorded which). These receptors all come from a woman aged 25 to 45 who had recovered from COVID-19.

The rearrangement uses TRBV27 and TRBJ1-2; no definite D call. Looked up from germline, CDR1 is MNHEY and CDR2 is SMNVEV (reference sequence). CDR3 size: 12 residues. V shed 9 bases and J shed 4 bases, with 12 bases lying between them. CDR3 loop: CASSKLGYGYTF. In DNA, the CDR3 is TGTGCCAGTTCGAAACTTGGCTATGGCTACACCTTC.

This chain links TRBV6-5 with TRBJ2-7; D not certain. Trimming removed 2 bases at V and 7 bases at J, with 9 bases between. CDR3 length: 12 residues. CDR1 MNHEY and CDR2 SVGAGI come from the germline V gene. CDR3 DNA: TGTGCCAGCAGTTACCCGGGTGGAGAGCAGTACTTC. Encoded protein: CASSYPGGEQYF.

The chain has TRBV18 and TRBJ2-7; D gene ambiguous. Between the trimmed V and J ends, which lost 3 bases and 4 bases, there was a span of 22 bases. The CDR3 has 17 amino acids. Germline CDR1 and CDR2: KGHSH and LQKENI. This CDR3 is CASSPWADRPGLYEQYF. The CDR3 DNA sequence: TGTGCCAGCTCACCGTGGGCCGATCGTCCCGGCTTATACGAGCAGTACTTC.

The V call is TRBV18, the J call TRBJ2-7; 7 bases fit TRBD1. Germline CDR1 is KGHSH and CDR2 is LQKENI. The CDR3 covers 14 residues. The V segment lost 2 bases and the J segment 2 bases; nucleotides outside the gene matches: 3. The CDR3 DNA is TGTGCCAGCTCACCAACGGGACAGCCCTACGAGCAGTACTTC. Encoded protein: CASSPTGQPYEQYF.

In its sample, this clone was seen a few times. The chain employs TRBV7-8 and TRBJ1-1; 10 bases line up with TRBD1. With V trimmed by 2 bases and J by 1 base, 4 bases remained unmatched. The CDR3 loop spans 16 amino acids. Per germline, CDR1 SGHVS and CDR2 FQNEAQ. The chain's CDR3 is CASSLRDRGSNTEAFF. CDR3 DNA sequence: TGTGCCAGCAGCTTAAGGGACAGGGGATCGAACACTGAAGCTTTCTTT.

This clone was seen a few times. The chain is built from TRBV18 and TRBJ1-2; TRBD1 aligns across 9 bases. In germline, CDR1 is KGHSH, CDR2 LQKENI. The CDR3 contains 14 residues. After removal of 3 bases from V and 8 bases from J, the junction contained 7 bases not matched to a gene. The CDR3 is CASSPIPGQGGYTF. Here the CDR3 DNA reads TGTGCCAGCTCACCGATACCGGGACAGGGCGGCTACACCTTC.

Details on this clone: An end of the junction differs from the germline gene, which may be a read error. V is TRBV7-7 and J is TRBJ2-7, with a tentative D call TRBD1 (5 bases). CDR3 length equals 13 residues. CDR1 is SSHAT, CDR2 FNYEAQ, per germline (reference sequence). CDR3 residues: CASSLQLRGEQYF. In nucleotides, the CDR3 is TGTGCTAGCAGCTTACAACTAAGGGGCGAGCAGTACTTC. The whole variable domain, filled in from reference TRBV7-7 and TRBJ2-7, reads GAGVSQSPRYKVTKRGQDVTLRCDPISSHATLYWYQQALGQGPEFLTYFNYEAQPDKSGLPSDRFSAERPEGSISTLTIQRTEQRDSAMYRCASSLQLRGEQYFGPGTRLTVT.

This chain uses TRBV9 with TRBJ1-2; the D is unclear. Germline V gene sequence: CDR1 SGDLS, CDR2 YYNGEE. The CDR3 is 13 amino acids. V dropped 1 base and J dropped 0 bases, with 4 bases sitting between them. The CDR3 nucleotides are TGTGCCAGCAGCGTATCGGCTAACTATGGCTACACCTTC. It translates to CASSVSANYGYTF.

There are a few counts of this clone. The sample has other DNA sequences that encode this CDR3 too. The chain has TRBV7-3 and TRBJ2-7; 8 bases line up with TRBD1. The CDR3 runs to 14 residues. Germline-derived CDR1 and CDR2 are SGHTA and FQGTGA. The V segment lost 5 bases and the J segment 2 bases; nucleotides outside the gene matches: 5. The CDR3 is CASSPGQGPYEQYF. CDR3 nucleotide sequence: TGTGCCAGCAGCCCAGGACAGGGACCCTACGAGCAGTACTTC.